These 24 T cell receptor beta chains were all obtained from the same sample, sequenced in a study of breast tumors, draining lymph nodes, adjacent tissues. Axillary draining lymph nodes of breast cancer patients supplied the node samples. TCRdb redid the calling of the multiplex PCR reads with MiXCR, one entry per CDR3 protein. The sample lists roughly 100,000 distinct CDR3 sequences; about 29% were seen once. Sequencing was performed on axillary lymph node tissue. These receptors were collected from a female donor with breast cancer. Some clones in this sample may be carry-over from other donors' samples.

Ten or more counts support this clonotype. V and J are TRBV4-3 and TRBJ1-5; no reliable D call. The CDR3 loop spans 11 amino acids. Per the germline V gene, CDR1 is LGHNA and CDR2 is YSLEER. With 4 bases removed from V and 3 bases from J, the gap between germline ends came to 1 base. The CDR3 DNA is TGCGCCAGCAGCCTCAATCAGCCCCAGCATTTT. Translation gives CASSLNQPQHF.

This clonotype was picked up many times. CDR3 amino acids: CASSLTFSYEQYF. The CDR3 DNA sequence: TGTGCCAGCAGTTTAACCTTTTCCTACGAGCAGTACTTC. This chain links TRBV27 with TRBJ2-7, with D unresolved. Looked up from germline, CDR1 is MNHEY and CDR2 is SMNVEV (reference sequence). Trimming stripped 2 bases from V and 1 base from J, with 6 bases between. The CDR3 spans 13 residues.

The V gene is TRBV7-9, the J gene TRBJ2-7; a weak D match, TRBD2 (6 bases). V dropped 8 bases and J dropped 6 bases, with 17 bases sitting between them. Looked up from germline, CDR1 is SEHNR and CDR2 is FQNEAQ (reference sequence). This CDR3 is built from 13 residues. The CDR3 sequence: CASGSGTPCEQYF. The DNA for the CDR3 is TGTGCCAGCGGTAGCGGCACACCTTGCGAGCAGTACTTC.

This clonotype was seen ten or more times. J is TRBJ2-3 and V is TRBV6-5; 7 nucleotides match TRBD2. The CDR3 is 15 amino acids. J lost 2 bases, V lost 2 bases, and 4 bases had no gene match. Germline CDR1 MNHEY, CDR2 SVGAGI. The chain's CDR3 is CASSYHSGYTDTQYF. The CDR3 region has the DNA TGTGCCAGCAGTTACCATAGCGGGTACACAGATACGCAGTATTTT.

The chain couples TRBV18 to TRBJ1-2; D gene uncertain. Germline V lookup: CDR1 KGHSH, CDR2 LQKENI. V lost 3 bases and J 4 bases, leaving 15 bases between the germline ends. The CDR3 contains 15 residues. The CDR3 coding sequence is TGTGCCAGCTCACCCTCGTCGAGTGGAGGCTATGGCTACACCTTC. Translating it yields CASSPSSSGGYGYTF.

This clonotype was counted many times. This chain connects TRBV5-1 to TRBJ2-7; D remains ambiguous. Between the trimmed V and J ends, which lost 4 bases and 3 bases, there was a span of 17 bases. The CDR3 is made up of 15 amino acids. Germline lookup yields CDR1 SGHRS and CDR2 YFSETQ. Here the CDR3 reads CASSPQRARIYEQYF. For the CDR3, the DNA is TGCGCCAGCAGCCCCCAACGGGCCCGCATCTACGAGCAGTACTTC.

The rearrangement joins TRBV24-1 to TRBJ2-2, with unresolved D. CDR1 is KGHDR, CDR2 SFDVKD, per germline. The length of the CDR3 is 14 residues. V lost 6 bases and J lost 0, with 7 bases in between. The CDR3 DNA is TGTGCCACCAGTAAAGACACGAACACCGGGGAGCTGTTTTTT. Protein: CATSKDTNTGELFF.

In this sample, this clonotype turned up many times. The gene calls are TRBV6-6 and TRBJ2-1; TRBD2 might be the D (5 bases). CDR3 length: 12 amino acids. Trimming removed 8 bases from V and 7 bases from J, with 12 bases in between. Germline V CDR1 and CDR2: MNHNY, SVGAGI (reference sequence). This CDR3 reads CASAYTRNEQFF. The CDR3 DNA is TGTGCCAGCGCGTACACTAGGAATGAGCAGTTCTTC.

The chain links TRBV7-9 to TRBJ2-1; 12 nucleotides agree with TRBD2. Trimming cost V 11 bases and J 6 bases; bases outside gene matches: 8. The CDR3 loop spans 14 amino acids. Looked up from germline, CDR1 is SEHNR and CDR2 is FQNEAQ (reference sequence). CDR3 amino acids: CAGQTSGGLNEQFF. The CDR3 DNA sequence: TGTGCCGGTCAGACTAGCGGGGGCCTCAATGAGCAGTTCTTC.

DNA for the CDR3: TGTGCCAGCAGTCCGGGACAGCACAATCAGCCCCAGCATTTT. Its protein is CASSPGQHNQPQHF. This rearrangement joins TRBV7-9 to TRBJ1-5; 7 bases agree with TRBD1. The J segment lost 3 bases and the V segment lost 6 bases, leaving 5 bases of the junction unmatched. Germline CDR1 and CDR2: SEHNR and FQNEAQ (reference sequence). This CDR3 is built from 14 residues. The variable domain in full, completed from reference TRBV7-9 and TRBJ1-5, reads DTGVSQNPRHKITKRGQNVTFRCDPISEHNRLYWYRQTLGQGPEFLTYFQNEAQLEKSRLLSDRFSAERPKGSFSTLEIQRTEQGDSAMYLCASSPGQHNQPQHFGDGTRLSIL.

This clonotype was recorded many times. The J gene is TRBJ2-4, the V gene TRBV4-1; D gene unclear. Deletions cut 4 bases from V and 8 bases from J, with 9 bases between. The CDR3 loop spans 12 amino acids. In germline, CDR1 is MGHRA, CDR2 YSYEKL. The CDR3 here is CASSPPGDIQYF. DNA of the CDR3: TGCGCCAGCAGCCCCCCCGGAGACATTCAGTACTTC.

Ten or more counts support this clonotype. The rearrangement joins TRBV10-3 to TRBJ1-3; TRBD1 agrees at 7 bases. Germline CDR1 ENHRY, CDR2 SYGVKD. Trimming removed 7 bases from V and 0 bases from J; junction bases left unmatched: 6. The CDR3 is 15 amino acids. In DNA form, the CDR3 reads TGTGCCATCACTAAGACAGGGCTCTCTGGAAACACCATATATTTT. It encodes CAITKTGLSGNTIYF.

The table lists this clonotype with a count of one. The J gene is TRBJ1-2, the V gene TRBV30; 8 bases line up with TRBD1. The V segment lost 5 bases and the J segment 4 bases; nucleotides outside the gene matches: 6. This CDR3 is built from 13 residues. Germline V lookup: CDR1 GTSNPN, CDR2 SVGIG (reference sequence). The CDR3 loop is CAWGQGLGYGYTF. The CDR3 DNA reads as TGTGCCTGGGGACAGGGTCTGGGCTATGGCTACACCTTC.

On this clonotype: A read error may account for a junction end that differs from germline. The CDR3 DNA follows: TGTGCCAGCAGCTTACCGTATCCCAGAACTGGAGCTTTCTTT. This translates into CASSLPYPRTGAFF. This rearrangement joins TRBV7-9 to TRBJ1-1; D gene ambiguous. CDR1 and CDR2 (germline): SEHNR, FQNEAQ (reference sequence). This CDR3 has 14 amino acids.

In regard to this clonotype: A much more abundant neighbour one base away suggests this may be a read error. V gene TRBV6-2 or TRBV6-3 combines with J gene TRBJ2-3; D is uncertain. Trimming removed 6 bases from V and 8 bases from J, with 12 bases in between. Germline CDR1 and CDR2: MNHEY and SVGEGT. This CDR3 is built from 12 residues. In DNA form, the CDR3 reads TGTGCCAGCAGCCTCCGCGTCACTACGCAGTATTTT. Translated, it gives CASSLRVTTQYF.

This clonotype was observed at least ten times. The CDR3 sequence: CAWDQGRMNTGELFF. The CDR3 nucleotides are TGTGCCTGGGACCAAGGACGGATGAACACCGGGGAGCTGTTTTTT. V gene TRBV30 combines with J gene TRBJ2-2; D not resolved. CDR1 and CDR2 from the germline V gene are GTSNPN and SVGIG (reference sequence). This CDR3 region has 15 residues. Between the trimmed V and J ends, which lost 5 bases and 1 base, there was a span of 14 bases.

This clonotype came up many times. The chain recombines TRBV7-9 with TRBJ1-1; no clear D. Germline V lookup: CDR1 SEHNR, CDR2 FQNEAQ (reference sequence). This CDR3 region has 13 residues. The V end was cut by 5 bases, the J end by 3 bases, with 10 bases between. In DNA form, the CDR3 reads TGTGCCAGCAGCCCCCCTCTGGACACTGAAGCTTTCTTT. Its protein product is CASSPPLDTEAFF.

In this sample, this clonotype turned up once. The V call is TRBV2, the J call TRBJ2-3, with a weak D call TRBD1 (5 bases). V was clipped by 2 bases and J by 11 bases, with 20 bases between them. CDR1 SNHLY and CDR2 FYNNEI come from the germline V gene. CDR3 length equals 15 residues. CDR3 nucleotides: TGTGCCAGCAGTGAATTTGGGGCGGCGGACAATGAGCAGTATTTT. It encodes CASSEFGAADNEQYF.

This clonotype was counted at least ten times. This chain connects TRBV27 to TRBJ2-2; possible D gene TRBD1, 6 bases. The ends were cut back, 5 bases at V and 4 bases at J, with 14 bases in the middle. This CDR3 comprises 15 residues. The germline V gene has CDR1 MNHEY and CDR2 SMNVEV (reference sequence). Here the CDR3 reads CASSPRGRGTGELFF. In nucleotides, the CDR3 is TGTGCCAGCAGTCCGAGGGGCAGGGGCACCGGGGAGCTGTTTTTT.

The sample holds many counts of this clonotype. The V call is TRBV6-5, the J call TRBJ2-7; either TRBD1 or TRBD2 may supply D (5 bases each). Germline V gene data show CDR1 as MNHEY and CDR2 as SVGAGI. The CDR3 contains 16 residues. Trimming shortened V by 0 bases and J by 2 bases, and 14 bases separated the two germline ends. CDR3 sequence reads: CASSYSPGPFTYEQYF. The CDR3 bases are TGTGCCAGCAGTTACTCTCCGGGGCCCTTCACCTACGAGCAGTACTTC.

The sample holds a few counts of this clonotype. Being one base from a much bigger clone, this may be a read error. CDR3 protein: CASSLLQGQKTQYF. CDR3 coding DNA: TGTGCCAGCAGTTTATTGCAGGGTCAAAAGACCCAGTACTTC. The rearrangement links TRBV28 to TRBJ2-5, with D possibly matching TRBD1 (5 bases). The V end was cut by 1 base, the J end by 6 bases, with 12 bases between. The CDR3 is 14 residues long. Germline lookup yields CDR1 MDHEN and CDR2 SYDVKM.

This clonotype showed up just a few times. The CDR3 ends on some other residue instead of the conserved phenylalanine or tryptophan, so this is likely a read error. The chain combines TRBV6-1 with TRBJ1-5, with D unresolved. Per germline, CDR1 MNHNS and CDR2 SASEGT. The CDR3 runs to 14 residues. The germline V and J ends were trimmed by 2 bases and 4 bases, with 9 bases remaining between them. The CDR3 nucleotides read TGTGCCAGCAGTGAATGGCAGAGGAATCAGCCCCAGCATCTT. It is translated as CASSEWQRNQPQHL.

This clonotype was counted a few times. The gene calls are TRBV25-1 and TRBJ1-1, with unresolved D. The CDR3 runs 13 residues. The ends were cut back, 7 bases at V and 11 bases at J, with 20 bases in the middle. Germline assignment: CDR1 MGHDK and CDR2 SYGVNS. CDR3 sequence reads: CASTTRGGLGAFF. In DNA, the CDR3 is TGTGCCAGCACCACCCGGGGAGGGTTGGGTGCTTTCTTT.

This clonotype was recorded at least ten times. The chain is built from TRBV6-5 and TRBJ2-7, with 10 bases that match TRBD1. CDR1 and CDR2 from the germline V gene are MNHEY and SVGAGI. Trimming removed 5 bases from V and 6 bases from J; junction bases left unmatched: 7. The CDR3 extends over 14 amino acids. CDR3: CASSIPGQGSEQYF. The CDR3 coding sequence is TGTGCCAGCAGTATCCCGGGACAGGGGTCCGAGCAGTACTTC.